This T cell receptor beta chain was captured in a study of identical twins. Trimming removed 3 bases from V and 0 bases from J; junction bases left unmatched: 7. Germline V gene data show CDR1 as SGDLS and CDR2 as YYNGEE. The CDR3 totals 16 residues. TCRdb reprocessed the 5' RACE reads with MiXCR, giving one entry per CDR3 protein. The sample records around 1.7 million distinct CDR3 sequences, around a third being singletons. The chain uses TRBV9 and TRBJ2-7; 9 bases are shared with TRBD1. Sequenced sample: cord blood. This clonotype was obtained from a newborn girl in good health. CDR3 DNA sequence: TGTGCCAGCAGCGGGAAGACAGGGGGTGGCTCCTACGAGCAGTACTTC. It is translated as CASSGKTGGGSYEQYF.